This T cell receptor (beta chain) was sequenced in a study of T-cell reconstitution after alpha-beta-depleted transplantation in children. Preparing the TCRbeta library involved the use of unique molecular identifiers. TCRdb fed the PCR reads into MiXCR, producing one record per CDR3 protein. The sample lists around 420,000 distinct CDR3 sequences, around 15% seen once, with roughly 27% in the top ten. This clonotype was seen a few times. Its antigen is as yet unknown. Findings and caveats of the study: Once a year had passed after transplant, T-cell counts and diversity came mostly from newly produced T cells. After transplant, at about two months, alpha-beta T cells were reportedly derived from several hundred expanded graft clones. Some patients showed high day-60 TCRbeta diversity, which derived from surviving recipient T cells and thymic progenitors.

The CDR3 consists of 16 residues. V trimming: 3 bases; J trimming: 9 bases; junction bases outside the gene matches: 12. The V gene's germline CDR1 is SEHNR and CDR2 FQNEAQ (reference sequence). This clonotype originated in a boy younger than two who had a stem cell transplant for Wiskott-Aldrich syndrome, so the T cells may come from the graft donor. V is TRBV7-9 and J is TRBJ2-1, with TRBD2 identical over 9 bases. This specimen was PBMCs, mostly from graft donor cells, taken 360 days after TCRalphabeta/CD19-depleted stem cell transplant. The CDR3 DNA reads TGTGCCAGCAGCTTCTTGCCTAGCGGGATAGGTAGTGAGCAGTTCTTC. This translates into CASSFLPSGIGSEQFF.